Following are 22 T cell receptor beta chains from one sample sequenced in a study of T cell responses to AZD1222 COVID-19 vaccine. Libraries were prepared by immunoSEQ multiplex PCR; TCRdb keeps only in-frame clonotypes and omits some of them. The sample holds about 140,000 clones, around 91% seen once. The specimen comprised peripheral blood, sampled on day 0 of AZD1222 vaccination. These TCRs come from an adult in good health.

In this sample, this clone turned up once. V usage is TRBV28 and J usage is TRBJ1-2, with 8 bases fitting TRBD1. The CDR3 consists of 15 residues. In germline, CDR1 is MDHEN, CDR2 SYDVKM. V trimming: 7 bases; J trimming: 2 bases; junction bases outside the gene matches: 9. The CDR3 DNA is TGTGCCAGCACCGGGACAGGATCTTCCAACTATGGCTACACCTTC. Its protein is CASTGTGSSNYGYTF.

The chain uses TRBV19 and TRBJ1-1; no clear D gene. The CDR3 has 15 amino acids. The V gene's germline CDR1 is LNHDA and CDR2 SQIVND (reference sequence). Trimming stripped 7 bases from V and 2 bases from J, with 17 bases between. The CDR3 reads CASTYRLGSNTEAFF. CDR3 DNA: TGTGCCAGTACCTACCGGTTGGGCTCCAACACTGAAGCTTTCTTT.

CDR3 amino acids: CASSLSGLGTRPGNTIYF. CDR3 bases: TGTGCCAGCAGTTTATCGGGGTTGGGGACCCGCCCTGGAAACACCATATATTTT. This chain joins TRBV28 and TRBJ1-3; a possible D gene is TRBD1 (5 bases). The V end lost 1 base, the J end lost 2 bases, and 18 bases lay between the germline ends. The CDR3 sequence is 18 residues long. Germline loops: CDR1 MDHEN, CDR2 SYDVKM.

The table lists this clone with a count of one. The J gene is TRBJ2-3, the V gene TRBV7-2, with D perhaps matching TRBD2 (5 bases). In germline, CDR1 is SGHTA, CDR2 FQGNSA. This CDR3 has 17 amino acids. Trimming stripped 2 bases from V and 7 bases from J, with 22 bases between. In DNA form, the CDR3 reads TGTGCCAGCAGCTTAACTGGCCAGCCGGGAATTCAAAATACGCAGTATTTT. It encodes CASSLTGQPGIQNTQYF.

The chain combines TRBV27 with TRBJ2-7; D remains ambiguous. This CDR3 is 14 amino acids long. Germline V gene lookup returns CDR1 MNHEY and CDR2 SMNVEV (reference sequence). V was clipped by 1 base and J by 0 bases, with 7 bases between them. The CDR3 loop is CASSLWASSYEQYF. In DNA form, the CDR3 reads TGTGCCAGCAGTTTATGGGCCTCCTCCTACGAGCAGTACTTC.

V is TRBV4-2 and J is TRBJ2-5, with 7 bases identical to TRBD2. After removal of 1 base from V and 5 bases from J, the junction contained 4 bases not matched to a gene. The V gene's germline CDR1 is LGHNA and CDR2 YNFKEQ. The CDR3 spans 14 residues. CDR3 sequence reads: CASSQGVGGETQYF. CDR3 DNA sequence: TGTGCCAGCAGCCAAGGGGTCGGGGGGGAGACCCAGTACTTC.

The CDR3 DNA is TGTGCCAGTGAAAGCTCCTATAATTCACCCCTCCACTTT. The encoded protein is CASESSYNSPLHF. The rearrangement uses TRBV19 and TRBJ1-6; D remains unclear. The CDR3 loop spans 13 amino acids. Between the trimmed V and J ends, which lost 8 bases and 0 bases, there was a span of 5 bases. Germline CDR1 LNHDA, CDR2 SQIVND (reference sequence).

A single count supports this clone. The chain carries TRBV30 and TRBJ2-7; the D gene is possibly TRBD2 (7 bases). The CDR3 is 13 amino acids. The germline V and J ends were trimmed by 5 bases and 5 bases, with 16 bases remaining between them. Per germline, CDR1 GTSNPN and CDR2 SVGIG (reference sequence). The CDR3 region is CAWRLGGGNEQYF. Written as DNA, the CDR3 is TGTGCCTGGCGACTGGGGGGGGGCAACGAGCAGTACTTC.

The chain employs TRBV29-1 and TRBJ1-2, with D possibly TRBD1 on 5 matching bases. Germline CDR1 SQVTM, CDR2 ANQGSEA. Trimming took off 4 bases at V and 4 bases at J, with 19 bases between the two ends. This CDR3 comprises 15 residues. CDR3 sequence: CSVVGSEGRVYGYTF. The CDR3 DNA sequence: TGCAGCGTTGTCGGATCGGAGGGGCGAGTCTATGGCTACACCTTC. The variable domain in full, completed from reference TRBV29-1 and TRBJ1-2, reads SAVISQKPSRDICQRGTSLTIQCQVDSQVTMMFWYRQQPGQSLTLIATANQGSEATYESGFVIDKFPISRPNLTFSTLTVSNMSPEDSSIYLCSVVGSEGRVYGYTFGSGTRLTVV.

The chain carries TRBV2 and TRBJ2-7, with D perhaps TRBD1 or TRBD2 (5 bases each). The germline gives CDR1 SNHLY, CDR2 FYNNEI. Trimming removed 11 bases from V and 5 bases from J, with 16 bases in between. The CDR3 consists of 12 residues. The CDR3 spells CAGGSSPHEQYF. Here the CDR3 DNA reads TGTGCCGGGGGTAGCTCCCCCCACGAGCAGTACTTC.

This clone appeared a few times. The rearrangement uses TRBV6-5 and TRBJ2-7; D uncertain. The CDR3 sequence is 12 residues long. Germline-derived CDR1 and CDR2 are MNHEY and SVGAGI. Trimming shortened V by 8 bases and J by 7 bases, and 15 bases separated the two germline ends. CDR3 nucleotides: TGTGCCAGCGGCGGCAGTCTGGAAGAGCAGTACTTC. Translating gives CASGGSLEEQYF.

The gene calls are TRBV2 and TRBJ2-5; 8 positions agree with TRBD2. V shed 9 bases, J shed 5 bases, and the junction held 5 bases outside the gene matches. The germline gives CDR1 SNHLY, CDR2 FYNNEI. The CDR3 sequence is 12 residues long. The CDR3 protein is CARGLAEETQYF. The DNA for the CDR3 is TGTGCCAGAGGACTAGCCGAGGAGACCCAGTACTTC.

Notes on this clone: Sequence at one end of the junction differs from germline and may be a read error. This sequence joins TRBV7-9 and TRBJ2-7, with D perhaps matching TRBD1 or TRBD2 (5 bases each). The V gene's germline CDR1 is SEHNR and CDR2 FQNEAQ (reference sequence). The CDR3 has 11 residues. CDR3 amino acids: CASSSGPTETF. As DNA, the CDR3 is TGTGCCAGCAGCTCGGGACCGACCGAAACCTTC.

V usage is TRBV6-5 and J usage is TRBJ2-7; tentatively, D is TRBD1 (5 bases). Germline V gives CDR1 MNHEY, CDR2 SVGAGI. The length of the CDR3 is 15 residues. V was cut by 0 bases and J by 3 bases, with 12 bases left in between. CDR3 coding DNA: TGTGCCAGCAGTTACTCCGGCAGGGCCGTCTACGAGCAGTACTTC. It specifies CASSYSGRAVYEQYF.

This clone was recorded once. CDR3 region: CASSFNGKNTEAFF. The CDR3 DNA reads as TGTGCCAGCAGCTTTAACGGAAAGAACACTGAAGCTTTCTTT. V is TRBV5-4 and J is TRBJ1-1; D is unclear. The CDR3 sequence is 14 residues long. CDR1 is SGHNT and CDR2 is YYREEE in the germline V gene (reference sequence). V lost 2 bases to trimming and J lost 1 base, with 9 bases between them. Full variable domain (missing parts from reference TRBV5-4 and TRBJ1-1): ETGVTQSPTHLIKTRGQQVTLRCSSQSGHNTVSWYQQALGQGPQFIFQYYREEENGRGNFPPRFSGLQFPNYSSELNVNALELDDSALYLCASSFNGKNTEAFFGQGTRLTVV.

This chain's CDR3 is CASSPGGTGYGYTF. The CDR3 DNA sequence: TGTGCCAGTAGTCCCGGGGGGACGGGGTATGGCTACACCTTC. This chain links TRBV19 with TRBJ1-2, with D maybe TRBD1 (5 bases). This CDR3 contains 14 residues. CDR1 is LNHDA, CDR2 SQIVND, per germline (reference sequence). V lost 5 bases and J 5 bases, leaving 15 bases between the germline ends.

In nucleotides, the CDR3 is TGTGCCAGCAGCCAAGTCGGCTGGTACCAAGAGACCCAGTACTTC. Its protein is CASSQVGWYQETQYF. The chain recombines TRBV3-1 (or the pseudogene TRBV3-2) with TRBJ2-5; D gene unclear. Germline V gives CDR1 LGHDT, CDR2 YNNKEL (reference sequence). The V and J ends lost 1 base and 0 bases respectively, with 9 bases between them. The CDR3 is 15 amino acids.

The genes are TRBV3-1 (or the pseudogene TRBV3-2) and TRBJ1-1; D ambiguous. V shed 4 bases and J shed 4 bases, with 13 bases lying between them. Germline V gives CDR1 LGHDT, CDR2 YNNKEL (reference sequence). This CDR3 comprises 14 residues. As DNA, the CDR3 is TGTGCCAGCAGCCCCGCCATTGTAGGCACTGAAGCTTTCTTT. Translation gives CASSPAIVGTEAFF.

The V and J genes are TRBV5-6 and TRBJ1-2, with 7 bases matching TRBD1. V dropped 5 bases and J dropped 0; count of bases not matched to a gene: 10. Germline lookup yields CDR1 SGHDT and CDR2 YYEEEE. This CDR3 is 16 amino acids long. The CDR3 here is CASSYRGTDTNYGYTF. In DNA, the CDR3 is TGTGCCAGCAGTTACAGAGGGACAGACACTAACTATGGCTACACCTTC.

V is TRBV5-1 and J is TRBJ1-2; 9 nucleotides agree with TRBD1. Germline values: CDR1 SGHRS, CDR2 YFSETQ. This CDR3 contains 13 residues. The V and J ends lost 4 bases and 7 bases, in that order; junction bases with no gene match: 5. CDR3 DNA: TGCGCCAGCAGCCCGGGACAGGGAACTGGCTACACCTTC. The encoded protein is CASSPGQGTGYTF.

J is TRBJ2-3 and V is TRBV11-2; tentatively, D is TRBD2 (6 bases). Trimming cost V 4 bases and J 2 bases, with 10 bases left between them. CDR1 is SGHAT and CDR2 is FQNNGV in the germline V gene. The CDR3 is made up of 14 amino acids. CDR3 protein: CASSSPDYTDTQYF. Here the CDR3 DNA reads TGTGCCAGCAGCTCCCCGGACTACACAGATACGCAGTATTTT.

J is TRBJ1-4 and V is TRBV5-1; 8 bases agree with TRBD1. The CDR3 sequence is 14 residues long. Germline V gene sequence: CDR1 SGHRS, CDR2 YFSETQ. Trimming took 0 bases from V and 7 from J; bases not matched to a gene: 2. The CDR3 DNA is TGCGCCAGCAGCTTGGACAGGGGGGTTGAAAAACTGTTTTTT. Protein: CASSLDRGVEKLFF.